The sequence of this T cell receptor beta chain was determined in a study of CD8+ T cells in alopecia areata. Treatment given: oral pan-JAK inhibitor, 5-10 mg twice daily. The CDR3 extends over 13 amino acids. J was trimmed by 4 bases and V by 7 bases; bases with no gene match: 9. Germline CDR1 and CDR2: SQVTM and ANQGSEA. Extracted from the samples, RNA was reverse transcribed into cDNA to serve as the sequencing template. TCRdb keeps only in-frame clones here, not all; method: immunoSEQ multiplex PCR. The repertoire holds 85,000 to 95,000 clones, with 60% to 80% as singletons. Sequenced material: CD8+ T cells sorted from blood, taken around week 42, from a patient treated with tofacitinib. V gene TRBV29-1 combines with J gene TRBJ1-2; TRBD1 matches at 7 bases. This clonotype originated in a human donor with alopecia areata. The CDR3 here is CSAGGDRTYGYTF. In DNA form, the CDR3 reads TGCAGCGCCGGGGGGGACAGAACCTATGGCTACACCTTC.